The source of this T cell receptor (beta chain) is a study of blood T cell repertoires in COVID-19. V lost 2 bases, J lost 3 bases, and 4 bases stayed unmatched. Germline loops: CDR1 MNHEY, CDR2 SVGEGT. The CDR3 totals 15 residues. Libraries were prepared by immunoSEQ multiplex PCR; TCRdb keeps only in-frame clonotypes and omits some of them. The table shows 230,000 or so clones, with 80% to 90% occurring only once. This clone has a handful of counts. This same CDR3 is encoded by further DNA sequences in the sample. This sequence joins TRBV6-2 or TRBV6-3 and TRBJ2-7, with 10 positions matching TRBD2. Input material: peripheral blood. This clonotype was sampled from a middle-aged man who had recovered from COVID-19. The CDR3 DNA follows: TGTGCCAGCAGTTACAGCACTAGCGGGGTCTACGAGCAGTACTTC. Translating it yields CASSYSTSGVYEQYF.